The following is a T cell receptor beta chain sequence with its context. The record originates from a study of cytomegalovirus exposure and HLA in healthy donors. The CDR3 loop spans 14 amino acids. Germline assignment: CDR1 MNHEY and CDR2 SMNVEV (reference sequence). V shed 8 bases and J 5 bases; nucleotides not matched to a gene: 11. 13 Jbeta primers and 60 Vbeta primers were used for the PCR. Data came from immunoSEQ multiplex PCR; TCRdb stores just in-frame clones and leaves some out. Of over 40,000 clones listed, less than 75% are singletons. Material: PBMCs. The receptor was derived from a man aged 25 to 40 in good health and CMV-seronegative. The chain recombines TRBV27 with TRBJ2-5, with 7 bases aligning to TRBD2. CDR3 DNA: TGTGCCAGCGGGGGACTACTCGAGGGGGAGACCCAGTACTTC. The encoded protein is CASGGLLEGETQYF.